A single sample gave rise to the 9 T cell receptor beta chains below, sequenced in a study of blood T cell repertoires in COVID-19. Clones were sequenced by immunoSEQ multiplex PCR, and TCRdb holds only the in-frame ones, with some missing. The sample has fewer than 350,000 clones, 80% to 90% seen once; the top ten hold 4% to 5%. Sequences were obtained from PBMCs or T cells enriched from blood (not recorded which). Source of these receptors: a woman aged 35 to 49 with acute COVID-19.

The genes are TRBV10-3 and TRBJ2-5; D unclear. This CDR3 is built from 12 residues. Trimming stripped 2 bases from V and 4 bases from J, with 5 bases between. Germline lookup yields CDR1 ENHRY and CDR2 SYGVKD. The CDR3 DNA sequence: TGTGCCATCAGTGAGAGAGGAGAGACCCAGTACTTC. Encoded protein: CAISERGETQYF.

This chain joins TRBV24-1 and TRBJ2-5; 9 bases match TRBD1. Germline V gives CDR1 KGHDR, CDR2 SFDVKD. Trimming cost V 3 bases and J 4 bases; bases outside gene matches: 2. The CDR3 runs to 14 residues. DNA for the CDR3: TGTGCCACCAGTGATGGGACAGGGTCAGAGACCCAGTACTTC. Amino acids: CATSDGTGSETQYF.

V is TRBV11-2 and J is TRBJ2-7; 7 bases are a match to TRBD1. The CDR3 has 18 residues. With V trimmed by 5 bases and J by 2 bases, 18 bases remained unmatched. The germline gives CDR1 SGHAT, CDR2 FQNNGV. CDR3 DNA: TGTGCCAGCAGCCCCACGGGAAGATCACAGGGGTCACCCTACGAGCAGTACTTC. Translation: CASSPTGRSQGSPYEQYF.

The chain joins TRBV5-6 to TRBJ1-1; tentatively, D is TRBD1 (6 bases). Germline loops: CDR1 SGHDT, CDR2 YYEEEE. There are 15 residues in the CDR3. V lost 3 bases and J lost 0, with 12 bases in between. This chain's CDR3 is CASSYSGTLNTEAFF. In nucleotides, the CDR3 is TGTGCCAGCAGCTACTCCGGGACACTGAACACTGAAGCTTTCTTT.

J is TRBJ2-5 and V is TRBV21-1; the D segment call TRBD1 is taken from the table without a DNA check. TRBV21-1 has pseudogene status. The CDR3 runs 18 residues. The CDR3 DNA follows: TGTGCCAGCAGCAAAGCAAGGTTCAGGGGGCCGGGTGGGGAGACCCAGTACTTC. Translated: CASSKARFRGPGGETQYF.

The chain couples TRBV4-1 to TRBJ2-5, with D perhaps matching TRBD1 (6 bases). Germline assignment: CDR1 MGHRA and CDR2 YSYEKL. The CDR3 has 16 residues. Trimming cost V 1 base and J 1 base, with 13 bases left between them. The CDR3 is CASSQVRDILQETQYF. Written as DNA, the CDR3 is TGCGCCAGCAGCCAAGTTAGGGACATCCTCCAAGAGACCCAGTACTTC.

This chain joins TRBV6-2 or TRBV6-3 and TRBJ1-3; TRBD1 might be the D (5 bases). V was clipped by 2 bases and J by 3 bases, with 14 bases between them. Germline CDR1 reads MNHEY; CDR2 reads SVGEGT. CDR3 size: 16 residues. This chain's CDR3 is CASSYGWTSIGNTIYF. The CDR3 region has the DNA TGTGCCAGCAGTTACGGTTGGACAAGTATTGGAAACACCATATATTTT.

The CDR3 spells CASRVGLGETQYF. DNA for the CDR3: TGTGCCAGCCGGGTTGGTCTGGGAGAGACCCAGTACTTC. V gene TRBV12-3 or TRBV12-4 combines with J gene TRBJ2-5, with no clear D. The CDR3 runs 13 residues. Trimming removed 8 bases from V and 4 bases from J, with 14 bases in between.

CDR3 sequence (DNA): TGTGCCAGCAGCTTAGGGGTCCGGGACAGGAGTCAAGGGGCTGGCTACACCTTC. Protein sequence: CASSLGVRDRSQGAGYTF. The rearrangement uses TRBV7-9 and TRBJ1-2; 8 nucleotides match TRBD1. This CDR3 has 18 residues. Germline-derived CDR1 and CDR2 are SEHNR and FQNEAQ (reference sequence). The V gene end was trimmed by 1 base and the J gene end by 7 bases; junction bases not matched to a gene: 17. Together with reference TRBV7-9 and TRBJ1-2, the CDR3 gives the full variable domain: DTGVSQNPRHKITKRGQNVTFRCDPISEHNRLYWYRQTLGQGPEFLTYFQNEAQLEKSRLLSDRFSAERPKGSFSTLEIQRTEQGDSAMYLCASSLGVRDRSQGAGYTFGSGTRLTVV.